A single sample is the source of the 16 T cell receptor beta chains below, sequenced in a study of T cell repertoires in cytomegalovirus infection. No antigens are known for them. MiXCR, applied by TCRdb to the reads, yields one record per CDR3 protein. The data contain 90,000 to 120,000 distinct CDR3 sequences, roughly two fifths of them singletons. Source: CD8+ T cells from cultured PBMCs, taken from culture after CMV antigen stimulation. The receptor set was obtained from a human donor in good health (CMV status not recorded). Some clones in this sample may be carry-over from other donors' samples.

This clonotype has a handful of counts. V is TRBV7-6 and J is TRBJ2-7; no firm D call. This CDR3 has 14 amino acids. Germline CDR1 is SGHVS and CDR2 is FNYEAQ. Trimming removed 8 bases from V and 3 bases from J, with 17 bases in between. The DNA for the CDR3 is TGTGCCAGCGGGGATGGGCGGACCCTCTACGAGCAGTACTTC. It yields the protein CASGDGRTLYEQYF.

The CDR3 loop is CSARDPEGLAGIYEQYF. The DNA for the CDR3 is TGCAGTGCTAGAGACCCTGAGGGACTAGCGGGGATATACGAGCAGTACTTC. This chain connects TRBV20-1 to TRBJ2-7, with 13 nucleotides matching TRBD2. The trim removed 0 bases at V and 4 bases at J, leaving 9 bases unmatched. Germline V gene sequence: CDR1 DFQATT, CDR2 SNEGSKA (reference sequence). The CDR3 length is 17 residues.

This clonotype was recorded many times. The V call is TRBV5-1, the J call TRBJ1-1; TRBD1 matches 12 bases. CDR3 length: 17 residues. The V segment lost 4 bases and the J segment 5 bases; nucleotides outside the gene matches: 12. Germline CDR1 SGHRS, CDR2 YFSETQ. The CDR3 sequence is CASSLTGTGGMSTEAFF. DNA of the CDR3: TGCGCCAGCAGCCTCACCGGGACAGGGGGCATGAGTACTGAAGCTTTCTTT.

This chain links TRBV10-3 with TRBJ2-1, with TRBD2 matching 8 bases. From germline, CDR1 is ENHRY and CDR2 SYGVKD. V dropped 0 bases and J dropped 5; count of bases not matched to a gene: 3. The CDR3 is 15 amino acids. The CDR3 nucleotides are TGTGCCATCAGTGAGTCGAATAGCGGGGACAATGAGCAGTTCTTC. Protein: CAISESNSGDNEQFF.

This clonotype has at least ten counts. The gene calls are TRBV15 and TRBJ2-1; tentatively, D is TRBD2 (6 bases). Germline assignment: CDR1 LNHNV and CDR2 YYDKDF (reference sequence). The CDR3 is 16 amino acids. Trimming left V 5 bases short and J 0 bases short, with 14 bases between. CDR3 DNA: TGTGCCACCAGCCCGACGGGACTTGACTCCTACAATGAGCAGTTCTTC. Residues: CATSPTGLDSYNEQFF. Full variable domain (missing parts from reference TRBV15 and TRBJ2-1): DAMVIQNPRYQVTQFGKPVTLSCSQTLNHNVMYWYQQKSSQAPKLLFHYYDKDFNNEADTPDNFQSRRPNTSFCFLDIRSPGLGDTAMYLCATSPTGLDSYNEQFFGPGTRLTVL.

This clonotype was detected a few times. DNA for the CDR3: TGTGCCAGCAGCTTAGCCGGCCCAACCACTGAAGCTTTCTTT. Residues: CASSLAGPTTEAFF. The rearrangement links TRBV7-6 to TRBJ1-1, with D hard to call. In germline, CDR1 is SGHVS, CDR2 FNYEAQ. V lost 0 bases and J 4 bases, leaving 9 bases between the germline ends. The CDR3 runs to 14 residues. The full variable domain, in which reference TRBV7-6 and TRBJ1-1 provide the parts outside the CDR3, is GAGVSQSPRYKVTKRGQDVALRCDPISGHVSLYWYRQALGQGPEFLTYFNYEAQQDKSGLPNDRFSAERPEGSISTLTIQRTEQRDSAMYRCASSLAGPTTEAFFGQGTRLTVV.

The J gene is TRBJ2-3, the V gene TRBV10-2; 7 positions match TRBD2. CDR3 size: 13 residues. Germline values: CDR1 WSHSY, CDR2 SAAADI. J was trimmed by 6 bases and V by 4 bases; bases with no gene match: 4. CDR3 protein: CASSGGDYDTQYF. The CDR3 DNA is TGCGCCAGCAGTGGGGGGGACTACGATACGCAGTATTTT.

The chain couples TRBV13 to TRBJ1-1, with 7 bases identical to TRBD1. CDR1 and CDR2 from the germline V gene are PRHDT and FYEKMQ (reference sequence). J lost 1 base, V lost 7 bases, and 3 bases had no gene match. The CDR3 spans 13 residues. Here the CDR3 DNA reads TGTGCCAGCACCGGGACAGCGAACACTGAAGCTTTCTTT. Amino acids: CASTGTANTEAFF.

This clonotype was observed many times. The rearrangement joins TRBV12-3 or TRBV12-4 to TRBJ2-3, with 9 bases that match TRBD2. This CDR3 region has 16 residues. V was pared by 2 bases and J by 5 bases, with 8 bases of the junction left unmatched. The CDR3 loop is CASSLTGGGALDTQYF. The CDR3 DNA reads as TGTGCCAGCAGTTTAACCGGCGGGGGGGCCTTAGATACGCAGTATTTT.

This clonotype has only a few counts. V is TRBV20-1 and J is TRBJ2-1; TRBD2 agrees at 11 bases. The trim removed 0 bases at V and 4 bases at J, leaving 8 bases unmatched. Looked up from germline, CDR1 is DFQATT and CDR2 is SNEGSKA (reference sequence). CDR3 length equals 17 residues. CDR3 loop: CSARDYLAGGDYNEQFF. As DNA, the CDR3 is TGCAGTGCTAGAGATTACCTAGCGGGGGGCGATTACAATGAGCAGTTCTTC.

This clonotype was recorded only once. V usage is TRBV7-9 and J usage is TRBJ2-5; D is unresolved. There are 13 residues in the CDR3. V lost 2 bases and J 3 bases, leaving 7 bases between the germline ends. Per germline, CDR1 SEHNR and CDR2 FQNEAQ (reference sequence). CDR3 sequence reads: CASSLWAEETQYF. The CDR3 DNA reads TGTGCCAGCAGCTTATGGGCTGAAGAGACCCAGTACTTC.

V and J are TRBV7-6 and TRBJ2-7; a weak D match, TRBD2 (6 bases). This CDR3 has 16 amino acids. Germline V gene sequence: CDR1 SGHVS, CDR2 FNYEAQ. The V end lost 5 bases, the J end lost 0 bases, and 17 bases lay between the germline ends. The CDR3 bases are TGTGCCAGCAGCCCTCCCGGGACTTTAATCTCCTACGAGCAGTACTTC. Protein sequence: CASSPPGTLISYEQYF.

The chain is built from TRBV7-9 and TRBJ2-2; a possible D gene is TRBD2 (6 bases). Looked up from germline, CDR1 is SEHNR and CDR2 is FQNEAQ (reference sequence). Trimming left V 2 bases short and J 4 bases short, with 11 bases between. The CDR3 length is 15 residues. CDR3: CASSLSGRGTGELFF. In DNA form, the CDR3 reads TGTGCCAGCAGCTTATCCGGGCGGGGCACCGGGGAGCTGTTTTTT.

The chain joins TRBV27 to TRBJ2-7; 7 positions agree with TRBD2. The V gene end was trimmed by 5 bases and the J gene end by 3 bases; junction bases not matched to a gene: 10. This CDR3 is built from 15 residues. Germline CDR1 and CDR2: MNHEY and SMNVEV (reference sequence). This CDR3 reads CASSLKHGGNYEQYF. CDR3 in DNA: TGTGCCAGCAGTCTCAAGCACGGGGGGAACTACGAGCAGTACTTC.

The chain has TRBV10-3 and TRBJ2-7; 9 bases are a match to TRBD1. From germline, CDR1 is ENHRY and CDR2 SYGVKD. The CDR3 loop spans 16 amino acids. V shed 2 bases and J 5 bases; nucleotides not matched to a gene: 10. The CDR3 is CAISEPRTGAVHEQYF. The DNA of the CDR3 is TGTGCCATCAGTGAGCCGCGGACAGGGGCCGTCCACGAGCAGTACTTC.

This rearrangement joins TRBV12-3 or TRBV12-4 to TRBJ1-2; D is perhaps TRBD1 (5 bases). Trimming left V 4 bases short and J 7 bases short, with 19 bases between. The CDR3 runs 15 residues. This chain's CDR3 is CASSSGPFSYSGYTF. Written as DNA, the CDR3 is TGTGCCAGCAGTTCGGGACCCTTTTCCTATAGTGGCTACACCTTC.